Reported below is one TCR beta chain. No antigen is known for it. This record belongs to a study of OX40 agonist ivuxolimab in advanced cancers. The wider study: Treatment received earlier with anti-PD-1, anti-PD-L1 or anti-CTLA-4 agents was allowed, and 40% had some. Regarding the study as a whole: Some nonresponders additionally presented with little normalized T-cell clonal expansion. Clonal expansion by week 6 occurred in CD4+ and CD8+ blood T cells (at 0.1 to 3.0 mg/kg).

Some clones are missing from TCRdb's copy, which holds only in-frame ones; the method was immunoSEQ multiplex PCR. The sample has some 95,000 clones, 87% seen once. There are 12 residues in the CDR3. Germline V CDR1 and CDR2: SGHTA, FQGNSA. V gave up 4 bases and J gave up 0 bases, with 2 bases separating them. V usage is TRBV7-2 and J usage is TRBJ2-3, with D hard to call. This specimen was CD4+ or CD8+ T cells sorted from blood, taken in a trial of the OX40 agonist ivuxolimab. The receptor was derived from an adult with an advanced solid tumor such as melanoma, head and neck, liver or kidney cancer. The CDR3 DNA reads as TGTGCCAGCAGCTGGAGCACAGATACGCAGTATTTT. Its translation is CASSWSTDTQYF.